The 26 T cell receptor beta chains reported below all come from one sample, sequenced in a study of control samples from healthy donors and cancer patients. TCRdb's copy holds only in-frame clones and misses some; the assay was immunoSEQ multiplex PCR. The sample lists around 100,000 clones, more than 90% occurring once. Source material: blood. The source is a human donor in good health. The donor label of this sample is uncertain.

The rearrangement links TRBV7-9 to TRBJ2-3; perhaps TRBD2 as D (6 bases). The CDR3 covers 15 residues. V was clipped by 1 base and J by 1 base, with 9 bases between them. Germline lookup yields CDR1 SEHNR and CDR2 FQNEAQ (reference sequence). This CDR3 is CASSLEGTRTDTQYF. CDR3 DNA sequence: TGTGCCAGCAGCTTAGAAGGGACTCGCACAGATACGCAGTATTTT. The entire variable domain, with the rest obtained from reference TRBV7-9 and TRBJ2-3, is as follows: DTGVSQNPRHKITKRGQNVTFRCDPISEHNRLYWYRQTLGQGPEFLTYFQNEAQLEKSRLLSDRFSAERPKGSFSTLEIQRTEQGDSAMYLCASSLEGTRTDTQYFGPGTRLTVL.

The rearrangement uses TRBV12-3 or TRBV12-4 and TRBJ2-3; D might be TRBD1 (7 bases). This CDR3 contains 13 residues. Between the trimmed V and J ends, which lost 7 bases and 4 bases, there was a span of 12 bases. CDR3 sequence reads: CASTTRGADTQYF. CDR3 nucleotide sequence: TGTGCCAGCACCACCAGGGGGGCAGATACGCAGTATTTT.

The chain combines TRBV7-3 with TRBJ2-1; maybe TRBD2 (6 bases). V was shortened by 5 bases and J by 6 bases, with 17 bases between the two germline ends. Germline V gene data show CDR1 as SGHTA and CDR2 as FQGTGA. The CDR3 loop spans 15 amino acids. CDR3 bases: TGTGCCAGCAGCCAGATCCCGGGACTCAGCAATGAGCAGTTCTTC. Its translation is CASSQIPGLSNEQFF. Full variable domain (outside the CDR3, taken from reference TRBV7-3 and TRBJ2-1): GAGVSQTPSNKVTEKGKYVELRCDPISGHTALYWYRQSLGQGPEFLIYFQGTGAADDSGLPNDRFFAVRPEGSVSTLKIQRTERGDSAVYLCASSQIPGLSNEQFFGPGTRLTVL.

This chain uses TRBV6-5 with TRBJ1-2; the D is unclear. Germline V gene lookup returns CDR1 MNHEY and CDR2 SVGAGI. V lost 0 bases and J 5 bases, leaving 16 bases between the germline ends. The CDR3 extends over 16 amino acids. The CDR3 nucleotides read TGTGCCAGCAGTTACTCGAATGGTGGCGGACTGTATGGCTACACCTTC. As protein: CASSYSNGGGLYGYTF.

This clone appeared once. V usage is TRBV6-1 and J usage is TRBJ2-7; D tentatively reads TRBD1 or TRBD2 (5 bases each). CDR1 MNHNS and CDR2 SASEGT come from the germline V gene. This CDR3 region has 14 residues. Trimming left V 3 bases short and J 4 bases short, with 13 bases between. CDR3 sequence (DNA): TGTGCCAGCAGTGATTTGGGGGTATGGTACGAGCAGTACGTC. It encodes CASSDLGVWYEQYV.

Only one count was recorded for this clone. The CDR3 DNA is TGTGCCAGTAGTAGGCAGGGTCGTAGCATTCAGTACTTC. Translated: CASSRQGRSIQYF. The chain has TRBV19 and TRBJ2-4, with D possibly TRBD1 on 5 matching bases. V lost 4 bases and J 9 bases, leaving 13 bases between the germline ends. The germline CDR1 and CDR2 sequences are LNHDA and SQIVND (reference sequence). This CDR3 has 13 amino acids.

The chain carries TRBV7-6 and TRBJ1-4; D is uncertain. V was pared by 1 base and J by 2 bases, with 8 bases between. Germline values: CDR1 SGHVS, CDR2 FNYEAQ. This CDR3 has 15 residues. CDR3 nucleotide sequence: TGTGCCAGCAGCTTAGGGACCGACACTAATGAAAAACTGTTTTTT. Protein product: CASSLGTDTNEKLFF.

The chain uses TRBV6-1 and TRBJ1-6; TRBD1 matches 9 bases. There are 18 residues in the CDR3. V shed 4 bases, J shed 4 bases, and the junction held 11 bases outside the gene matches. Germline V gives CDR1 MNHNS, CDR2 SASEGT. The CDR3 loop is CASSVQGASSNYNSPLHF. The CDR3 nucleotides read TGTGCCAGCAGTGTACAGGGGGCGTCTAGTAATTATAATTCACCCCTCCACTTT.

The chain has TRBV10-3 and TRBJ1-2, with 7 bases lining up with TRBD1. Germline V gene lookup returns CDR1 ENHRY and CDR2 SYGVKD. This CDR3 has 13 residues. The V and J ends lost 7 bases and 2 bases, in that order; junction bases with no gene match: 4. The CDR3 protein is CAINPGQNYGYTF. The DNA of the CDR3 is TGTGCCATCAATCCGGGACAGAACTATGGCTACACCTTC.

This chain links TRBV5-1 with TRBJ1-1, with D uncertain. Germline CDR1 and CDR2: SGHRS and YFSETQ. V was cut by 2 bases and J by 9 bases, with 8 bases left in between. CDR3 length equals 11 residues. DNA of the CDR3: TGCGCCAGCAGCTTCGCGGGTAAAGCTTTCTTT. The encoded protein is CASSFAGKAFF.

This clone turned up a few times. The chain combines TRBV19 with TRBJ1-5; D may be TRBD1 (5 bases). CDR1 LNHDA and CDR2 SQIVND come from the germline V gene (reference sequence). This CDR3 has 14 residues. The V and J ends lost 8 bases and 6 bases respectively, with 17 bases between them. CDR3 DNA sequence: TGTGCCAGTTCCGGGACGGGCGTTCGTCAGCCCCAGCATTTT. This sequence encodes CASSGTGVRQPQHF.

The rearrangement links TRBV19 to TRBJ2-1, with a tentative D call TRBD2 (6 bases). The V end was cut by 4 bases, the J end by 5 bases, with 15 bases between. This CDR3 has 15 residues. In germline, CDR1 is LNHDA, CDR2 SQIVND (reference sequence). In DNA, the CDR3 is TGTGCCAGTAGTAGCGGGGATATAGTTAACAATGAGCAGTTCTTC. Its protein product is CASSSGDIVNNEQFF.

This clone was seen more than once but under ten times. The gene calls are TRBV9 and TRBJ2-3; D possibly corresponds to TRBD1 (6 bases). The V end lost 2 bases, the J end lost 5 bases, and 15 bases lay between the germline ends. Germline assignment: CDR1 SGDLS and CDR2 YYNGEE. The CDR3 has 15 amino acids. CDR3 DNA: TGTGCCAGCAGCGTCCGCGCGGAAGGGGGAGATACGCAGTATTTT. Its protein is CASSVRAEGGDTQYF.

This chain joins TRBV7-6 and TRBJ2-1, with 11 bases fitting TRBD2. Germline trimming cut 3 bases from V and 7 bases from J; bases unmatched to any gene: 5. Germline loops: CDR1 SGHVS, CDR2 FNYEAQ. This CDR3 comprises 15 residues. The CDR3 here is CASSFSSGGRNEQFF. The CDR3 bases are TGTGCCAGCAGCTTCTCTAGCGGGGGGCGAAATGAGCAGTTCTTC.

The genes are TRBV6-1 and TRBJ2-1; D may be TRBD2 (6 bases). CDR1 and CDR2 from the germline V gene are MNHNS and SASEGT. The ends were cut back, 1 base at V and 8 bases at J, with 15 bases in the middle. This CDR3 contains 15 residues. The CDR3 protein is CASSEGGLGGDEQFF. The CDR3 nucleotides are TGTGCCAGCAGTGAAGGTGGACTGGGCGGGGATGAGCAGTTCTTC.

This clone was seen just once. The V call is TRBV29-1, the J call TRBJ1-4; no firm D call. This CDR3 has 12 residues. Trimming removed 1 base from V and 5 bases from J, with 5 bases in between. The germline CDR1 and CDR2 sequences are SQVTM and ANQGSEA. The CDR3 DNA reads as TGCAGCGTTGAAGGGACCAATGAAAAACTGTTTTTT. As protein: CSVEGTNEKLFF.

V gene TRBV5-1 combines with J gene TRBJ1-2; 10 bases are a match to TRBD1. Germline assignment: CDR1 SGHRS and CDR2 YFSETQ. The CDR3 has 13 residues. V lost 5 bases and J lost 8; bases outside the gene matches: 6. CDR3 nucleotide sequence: TGCGCCAGCAGGACAGGGGGCGCGGTAGGCTACACCTTC. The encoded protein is CASRTGGAVGYTF.

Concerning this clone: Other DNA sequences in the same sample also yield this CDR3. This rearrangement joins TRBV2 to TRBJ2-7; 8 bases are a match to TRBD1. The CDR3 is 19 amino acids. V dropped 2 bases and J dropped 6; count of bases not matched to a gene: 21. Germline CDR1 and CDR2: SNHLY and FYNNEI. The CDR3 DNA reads TGTGCCAGCAGTGAATGGAATAGCCGAACAGGGGGGCTCGGGGGCGAGCAGTACGTC. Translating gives CASSEWNSRTGGLGGEQYV.

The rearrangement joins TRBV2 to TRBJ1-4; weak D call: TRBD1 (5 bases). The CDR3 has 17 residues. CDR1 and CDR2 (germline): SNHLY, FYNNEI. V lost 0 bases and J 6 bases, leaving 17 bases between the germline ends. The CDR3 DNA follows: TGTGCCAGCAGTGAAGCTCTCGAACAGGTCTGGGATGAAAAACTGTTTTTT. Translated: CASSEALEQVWDEKLFF.

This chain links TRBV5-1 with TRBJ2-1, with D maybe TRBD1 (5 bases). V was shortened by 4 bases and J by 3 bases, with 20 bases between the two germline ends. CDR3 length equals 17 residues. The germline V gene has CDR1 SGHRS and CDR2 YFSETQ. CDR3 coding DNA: TGCGCCAGCAGCCCGGGTACAGGTTCCCGTCACTACAATGAGCAGTTCTTC. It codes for CASSPGTGSRHYNEQFF.

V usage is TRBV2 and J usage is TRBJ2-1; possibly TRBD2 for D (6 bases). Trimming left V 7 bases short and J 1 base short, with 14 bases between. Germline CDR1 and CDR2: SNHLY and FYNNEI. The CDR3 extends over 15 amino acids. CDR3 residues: CASTESGRSYNEQFF. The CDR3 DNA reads TGTGCCAGCACGGAGAGCGGGCGTTCCTACAATGAGCAGTTCTTC. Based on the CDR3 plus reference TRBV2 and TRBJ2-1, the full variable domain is EPEVTQTPSHQVTQMGQEVILRCVPISNHLYFYWYRQILGQKVEFLVSFYNNEISEKSEIFDDQFSVERPDGSNFTLKIRSTKLEDSAMYFCASTESGRSYNEQFFGPGTRLTVL.

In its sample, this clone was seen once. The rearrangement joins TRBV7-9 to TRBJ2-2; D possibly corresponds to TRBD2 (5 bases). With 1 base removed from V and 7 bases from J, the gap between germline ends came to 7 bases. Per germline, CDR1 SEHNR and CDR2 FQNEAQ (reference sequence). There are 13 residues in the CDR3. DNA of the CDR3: TGTGCCAGCAGCTTAGGGGCGGGCGGGGAGCTGTTTTTT. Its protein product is CASSLGAGGELFF. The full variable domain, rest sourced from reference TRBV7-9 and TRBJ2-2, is DTGVSQNPRHKITKRGQNVTFRCDPISEHNRLYWYRQTLGQGPEFLTYFQNEAQLEKSRLLSDRFSAERPKGSFSTLEIQRTEQGDSAMYLCASSLGAGGELFFGEGSRLTVL.

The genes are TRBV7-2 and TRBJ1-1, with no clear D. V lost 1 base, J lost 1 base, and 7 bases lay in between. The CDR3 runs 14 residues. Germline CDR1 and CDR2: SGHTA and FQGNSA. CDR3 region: CASSLGGQNTEAFF. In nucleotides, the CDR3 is TGTGCCAGCAGCTTAGGGGGTCAGAACACTGAAGCTTTCTTT. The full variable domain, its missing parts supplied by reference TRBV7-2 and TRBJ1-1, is GAGVSQSPSNKVTEKGKDVELRCDPISGHTALYWYRQSLGQGLEFLIYFQGNSAPDKSGLPSDRFSAERTGGSVSTLTIQRTQQEDSAVYLCASSLGGQNTEAFFGQGTRLTVV.

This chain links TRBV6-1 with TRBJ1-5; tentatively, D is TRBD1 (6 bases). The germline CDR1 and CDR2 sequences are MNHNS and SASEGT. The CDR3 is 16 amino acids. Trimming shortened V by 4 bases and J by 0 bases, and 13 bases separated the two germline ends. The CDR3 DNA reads TGTGCCAGCAGTGCCGGGACAACAAATAGCAATCAGCCCCAGCATTTT. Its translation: CASSAGTTNSNQPQHF.

The CDR3 protein is CASSRLSNYGYTF. Written as DNA, the CDR3 is TGTGCCAGTAGTAGATTGTCTAACTATGGCTACACCTTC. The rearrangement links TRBV19 to TRBJ1-2; unclear D gene. Trimming stripped 4 bases from V and 0 bases from J, with 6 bases between. This CDR3 is 13 amino acids long. Germline CDR1 LNHDA, CDR2 SQIVND (reference sequence).

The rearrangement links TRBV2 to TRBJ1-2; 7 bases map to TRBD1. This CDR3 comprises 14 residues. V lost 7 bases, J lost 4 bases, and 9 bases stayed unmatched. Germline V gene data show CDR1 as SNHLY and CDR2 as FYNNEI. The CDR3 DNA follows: TGTGCCAGCACTCGGGACAGCTTGAGCTATGGCTACACCTTC. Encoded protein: CASTRDSLSYGYTF.